A selection of T cell receptor beta chains follows, all from one sample in a study of PD-1 blockade in classical Hodgkin lymphoma. Sequenced by immunoSEQ multiplex PCR; TCRdb stores in-frame clones only, minus some. The sample has 90,000 to 110,000 clones; roughly nine tenths are singletons. Specimen: peripheral blood mononuclear cells (PBMCs), collected before the fourth cycle of nivolumab. These TCRs come from a human donor with classical Hodgkin lymphoma. Both conserved end residues are part of each CDR3.

cdr3_aa v_call
CASSQTLDNSGANVLTF TRBV4-2
CASRGGFSGDNEQFF TRBV27
CASSQGLAGINEQFF TRBV4-2
CASSPPARGAYEQYF TRBV18
CAWSGQGNSPLHF TRBV30
CASSPSPGSTDTQYF TRBV7-7
CASRDPGQGKVTDTQYF TRBV4-1
CAWSVGQNAYEQYF TRBV30
CASSPAAGGREEQFF TRBV27
CASSLVAGVINEQFF TRBV7-9
CASAGTGGNQPQHF TRBV12-5
CASSLRGASRETQYF TRBV28
CASSLAPGGDDGVGEKLFF TRBV7-9
CASTRHTAGANVLTF TRBV7-2
CASSFQDRSGTEAFF TRBV28
CSGLLGGTEQFF TRBV29-1
CASSLVGTSGIGSYNEQFF TRBV19
CASSPGSGRAYADTQYF TRBV7-9
CASSSWVSGYEQYF TRBV19
CASSVGQSSFSTDTQYF TRBV7-9
CATSTTGTTNEKLFF TRBV15
CASKVEAGISYEQYF TRBV2
CASSLAKDINYGYTF TRBV7-2
CASSFGETQYF TRBV5-1
CASSLENIQYF TRBV5-1
CASSPGLTKAYEQYF TRBV21-1
CASRDSGGGRKAKNIQYF TRBV10-1
CASSLKKNTEAFF TRBV27
CASGGGGGAYNEQFF TRBV6-4
CATSIGLDADEQFF TRBV15
CASSLSSPTQYF TRBV7-9
CASSVSWDAYNEQFF TRBV19
CASSPMGPGDEQFF TRBV4-3
CASSLGYWRSGARDTQYF TRBV28
CASSEVGQYYGYTF TRBV2
CASSYRTSNKATQYF TRBV6-5
CASSVGAGAGYNEQFF TRBV9
CASSRVTSYSGRNTGELFF TRBV4-1
CASRLTNEQFF TRBV6-6
CAWSTSDLYEQYF TRBV30
CSVDRVDTGELFF TRBV29-1
CASRRYRNEETQYF TRBV27
CASSFQTGTEAFF TRBV7-9
CARRQGSEQYF TRBV6-6
CASSLGLGQNTEAFF TRBV13
CASSLPSGRHNEQFF TRBV5-4
CASRDTGTNYGYTF TRBV6-6
CASSQTGGSEQYF TRBV18
CASRNRNTEAFF TRBV6-5